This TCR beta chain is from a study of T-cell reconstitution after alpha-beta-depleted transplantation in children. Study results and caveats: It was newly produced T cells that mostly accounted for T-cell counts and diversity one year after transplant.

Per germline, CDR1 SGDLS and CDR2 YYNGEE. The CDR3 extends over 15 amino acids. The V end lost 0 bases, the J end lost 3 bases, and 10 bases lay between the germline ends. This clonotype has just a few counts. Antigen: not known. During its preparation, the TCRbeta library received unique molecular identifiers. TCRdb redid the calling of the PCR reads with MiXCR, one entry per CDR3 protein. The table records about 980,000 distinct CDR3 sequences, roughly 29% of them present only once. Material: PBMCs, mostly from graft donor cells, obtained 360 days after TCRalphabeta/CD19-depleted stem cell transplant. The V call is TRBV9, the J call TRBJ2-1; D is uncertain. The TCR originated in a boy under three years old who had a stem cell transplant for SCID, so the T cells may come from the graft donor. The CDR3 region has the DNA TGTGCCAGCAGCGTAGATTTCCCGGGCTACAATGAGCAGTTCTTC. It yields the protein CASSVDFPGYNEQFF.